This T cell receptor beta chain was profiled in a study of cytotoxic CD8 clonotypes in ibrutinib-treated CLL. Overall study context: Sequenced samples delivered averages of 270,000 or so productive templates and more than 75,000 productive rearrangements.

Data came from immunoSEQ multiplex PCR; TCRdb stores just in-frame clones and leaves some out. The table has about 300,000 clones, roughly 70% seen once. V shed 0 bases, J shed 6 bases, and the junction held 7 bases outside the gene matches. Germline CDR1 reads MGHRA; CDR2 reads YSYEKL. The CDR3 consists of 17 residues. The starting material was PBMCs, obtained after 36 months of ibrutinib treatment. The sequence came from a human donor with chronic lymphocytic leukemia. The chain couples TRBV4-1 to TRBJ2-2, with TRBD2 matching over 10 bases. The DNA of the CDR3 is TGCGCCAGCAGCCAAGATTCGCTAGCGGGAGTGGCCGGGGAGCTGTTTTTT. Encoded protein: CASSQDSLAGVAGELFF.